The entry that follows covers one T cell receptor (beta chain) sequence. The data were obtained in a study of technical replicates of blood from a handful of donors. Trimming cost V 0 bases and J 4 bases, with 10 bases left between them. CDR1 and CDR2 from the germline V gene are SGDLS and YYNGEE. CDR3 length equals 14 residues. TCRdb keeps only in-frame clones here, not all; method: immunoSEQ multiplex PCR. The top ten hold approximately 0.4% of the sample, which has 65,000 to 85,000 clones, 90% to 95% seen once. The specimen was T cells isolated from PBMCs. This sequence was found in a human donor in good health. The chain combines TRBV9 with TRBJ1-2; D perhaps matches TRBD1 (6 bases). The CDR3 loop reads CASSVGQGSYGYTF. The DNA for the CDR3 is TGTGCCAGCAGCGTAGGGCAGGGGAGCTATGGCTACACCTTC.